These 28 T cell receptor beta chains originate from one sample sequenced in a study of cytomegalovirus exposure and HLA in healthy donors. The PCR contained 60 Vbeta and 13 Jbeta primers. The protocol was immunoSEQ multiplex PCR, while the TCRdb copy is restricted to in-frame clones and leaves out a portion. The profile shows approximately 100,000 clones, more than 60% of them singletons. Source material: PBMCs. The receptors were sampled from a female donor in good health and CMV-seropositive.

The chain has TRBV20-1 and TRBJ2-2, with D possibly TRBD1 on 6 matching bases. Trimming left V 7 bases short and J 5 bases short, with 8 bases between. Germline CDR1 is DFQATT and CDR2 is SNEGSKA (reference sequence). The CDR3 has 11 amino acids. CDR3 sequence (DNA): TGCAGTGTTACAGGGACCGGGGAGCTGTTTTTT. This gives the protein CSVTGTGELFF.

The rearrangement uses TRBV7-3 and TRBJ2-1; D is ambiguous. The CDR3 consists of 13 residues. V was cut by 0 bases and J by 8 bases, with 8 bases left in between. Germline V gene data show CDR1 as SGHTA and CDR2 as FQGTGA. The CDR3 sequence is CASSLTYRDEQFF. As DNA, the CDR3 is TGTGCCAGCAGCTTAACGTACCGGGATGAGCAGTTCTTC.

The V gene is TRBV10-3, the J gene TRBJ2-3; the match to TRBD2 covers 9 bases. The CDR3 has 17 residues. CDR1 is ENHRY, CDR2 SYGVKD, per germline. Trimming removed 0 bases from V and 2 bases from J; junction bases left unmatched: 6. CDR3 sequence: CAISESSSGDFTDTQYF. DNA of the CDR3: TGTGCCATCAGTGAGTCTTCTAGCGGGGACTTCACAGATACGCAGTATTTT.

This chain links TRBV9 with TRBJ2-1; possibly TRBD2 for D (7 bases). Germline CDR1 is SGDLS and CDR2 is YYNGEE. The CDR3 has 19 residues. Trimming left V 2 bases short and J 8 bases short, with 29 bases between. DNA of the CDR3: TGTGCCAGCAGCGTGTTAGGGGGGGGGAGCGCACTAAGGTCCCATGAGCAGTTCTTC. This codes for CASSVLGGGSALRSHEQFF.

V gene TRBV7-8 combines with J gene TRBJ2-3, with TRBD1 matching over 8 bases. The V gene end was trimmed by 6 bases and the J gene end by 2 bases; junction bases not matched to a gene: 10. This CDR3 region has 16 residues. Germline CDR1 is SGHVS and CDR2 is FQNEAQ. The DNA of the CDR3 is TGTGCCAGCAGTTTCGGACAGGGCGAAATCACAGATACGCAGTATTTT. Translating it yields CASSFGQGEITDTQYF.

The chain has TRBV15 and TRBJ2-3, with 7 bases matching TRBD1. Germline loops: CDR1 LNHNV, CDR2 YYDKDF (reference sequence). CDR3 length equals 17 residues. With 0 bases clipped from V and 0 bases from J, the junction kept 6 bases outside the gene matches. CDR3 nucleotides: TGTGCCACCAGCAGAGACCGACAGGGTCCTAGCACAGATACGCAGTATTTT. It yields the protein CATSRDRQGPSTDTQYF.

The chain employs TRBV4-2 and TRBJ1-2; 7 bases map to TRBD1. CDR3 length: 14 amino acids. Per germline, CDR1 LGHNA and CDR2 YNFKEQ. The ends lost 0 bases at V and 7 bases at J; junction bases unmatched: 5. The CDR3 reads CASSQDGTVPGYTF. The CDR3 DNA reads as TGTGCCAGCAGCCAAGATGGGACAGTTCCTGGCTACACCTTC.

The chain is built from TRBV6-1 and TRBJ1-3, with 8 bases aligning to TRBD1. The junction had 5 bases not matched to a gene; V was cut back by 4 bases and J by 0 bases. This CDR3 spans 16 amino acids. Germline V gene data show CDR1 as MNHNS and CDR2 as SASEGT. Written as DNA, the CDR3 is TGTGCCAGCAGTGGACAGGGGCTCGTCTCTGGAAACACCATATATTTT. The encoded protein is CASSGQGLVSGNTIYF.

In this sample, this clone turned up a few times. The rearrangement links TRBV19 to TRBJ1-5; 7 nucleotides agree with TRBD1. CDR3 length: 14 residues. Per the germline V gene, CDR1 is LNHDA and CDR2 is SQIVND (reference sequence). With 4 bases clipped from V and 10 bases from J, the junction kept 10 bases outside the gene matches. CDR3 DNA: TGTGCCAGTAGTAGCGGGACAGCCAGGGAACCCCAGCATTTT. Protein sequence: CASSSGTAREPQHF.

V is TRBV19 and J is TRBJ1-3; D gene ambiguous. V was shortened by 3 bases and J by 8 bases, with 11 bases between the two germline ends. Germline CDR1 LNHDA, CDR2 SQIVND (reference sequence). CDR3 length equals 13 residues. The CDR3 DNA follows: TGTGCCAGTAGTATCACCAGAGCGGACACCATATATTTT. As protein: CASSITRADTIYF.

The rearrangement joins TRBV7-2 to TRBJ2-5; D may be TRBD2 (5 bases). The CDR3 extends over 15 amino acids. From germline, CDR1 is SGHTA and CDR2 FQGNSA. V was shortened by 5 bases and J by 5 bases, with 18 bases between the two germline ends. The CDR3 DNA is TGTGCCAGCAGCGACGGACTGCCCCCACGTGAGACCCAGTACTTC. Protein: CASSDGLPPRETQYF.

The CDR3 nucleotides are TGTGCCAGCAGCCAGGGCTCATTGGTGGCCGGGGAGCTGTTTTTT. Amino acid sequence: CASSQGSLVAGELFF. The chain recombines TRBV7-9 with TRBJ2-2; weak D call: TRBD1 (5 bases). This CDR3 comprises 15 residues. Germline loops: CDR1 SEHNR, CDR2 FQNEAQ (reference sequence). Trimming took off 5 bases at V and 6 bases at J, with 16 bases between the two ends.

The table lists this clone with a few counts. The chain carries TRBV7-9 and TRBJ2-3; TRBD1 matches at 9 bases. The CDR3 is made up of 15 amino acids. The germline V gene has CDR1 SEHNR and CDR2 FQNEAQ (reference sequence). The J segment lost 5 bases and the V segment lost 5 bases, leaving 8 bases of the junction unmatched. CDR3 sequence reads: CASSRGTGSGDTQYF. CDR3 coding DNA: TGTGCCAGCAGCCGGGGGACAGGGTCAGGAGATACGCAGTATTTT. Supplemented by reference TRBV7-9 and TRBJ2-3, the full variable domain reads DTGVSQNPRHKITKRGQNVTFRCDPISEHNRLYWYRQTLGQGPEFLTYFQNEAQLEKSRLLSDRFSAERPKGSFSTLEIQRTEQGDSAMYLCASSRGTGSGDTQYFGPGTRLTVL.

The chain joins TRBV19 to TRBJ1-1; TRBD1 matches at 10 bases. CDR1 is LNHDA and CDR2 is SQIVND in the germline V gene (reference sequence). Unmatched junction bases numbered 3, after V lost 7 bases and J lost 4 bases. The CDR3 loop spans 13 amino acids. The CDR3 protein is CASIRTGGTEAFF. CDR3 coding DNA: TGTGCCAGTATTCGGACAGGGGGCACTGAAGCTTTCTTT.

The chain has TRBV28 and TRBJ1-4, with D perhaps matching TRBD1 (5 bases). The V and J ends lost 9 bases and 7 bases respectively, with 12 bases between them. CDR3 length: 12 residues. The germline V gene encodes CDR1 MDHEN and CDR2 SYDVKM. CDR3 bases: TGTGCCAGTCAGGGTCAATTTGAAAAACTGTTTTTT. This encodes CASQGQFEKLFF. Supplemented by reference TRBV28 and TRBJ1-4, the full variable domain reads DVKVTQSSRYLVKRTGEKVFLECVQDMDHENMFWYRQDPGLGLRLIYFSYDVKMKEKGDIPEGYSVSREKKERFSLILESASTNQTSMYLCASQGQFEKLFFGSGTQLSVL.

This clone was detected a few times. The genes are TRBV9 and TRBJ1-2, with 10 bases aligning to TRBD1. The CDR3 has 16 amino acids. Unmatched junction bases numbered 5, after V lost 0 bases and J lost 3 bases. Germline V lookup: CDR1 SGDLS, CDR2 YYNGEE. This CDR3 reads CASSVAGDRGDYGYTF. In nucleotides, the CDR3 is TGTGCCAGCAGCGTAGCAGGGGACAGGGGTGACTATGGCTACACCTTC.

The rearrangement links TRBV5-4 to TRBJ1-1; 9 positions agree with TRBD1. V lost 6 bases, J lost 3 bases, and 6 bases stayed unmatched. The CDR3 has 14 residues. Germline loops: CDR1 SGHNT, CDR2 YYREEE (reference sequence). This CDR3 reads CASTRDRDHTEAFF. CDR3 bases: TGTGCCAGCACCAGGGACAGGGATCACACTGAAGCTTTCTTT.

This clone was detected only a few times. The chain employs TRBV6-1 and TRBJ2-7; the D gene is possibly TRBD1 (6 bases). Trimming removed 10 bases at V and 2 bases at J, with 15 bases between. This CDR3 has 13 residues. Germline values: CDR1 MNHNS, CDR2 SASEGT. The CDR3 coding sequence is TGTGCCATCTCCGGGACATCGACCTACGAGCAGTACTTC. This translates into CAISGTSTYEQYF.

The chain couples TRBV7-2 to TRBJ1-2, with a weak D call TRBD1 (5 bases). Trimming removed 2 bases at V and 6 bases at J, with 13 bases between. Germline V lookup: CDR1 SGHTA, CDR2 FQGNSA. This CDR3 is built from 14 residues. The CDR3 loop is CASSLRKDNNGYTF. DNA for the CDR3: TGTGCCAGCAGCTTAAGAAAGGACAACAATGGCTACACCTTC.

This chain joins TRBV7-3 and TRBJ1-2; 7 bases match TRBD1. Germline V gene data show CDR1 as SGHTA and CDR2 as FQGTGA. CDR3 length: 13 residues. The junction had 7 bases not matched to a gene; V was cut back by 4 bases and J by 8 bases. The CDR3 coding sequence is TGTGCCAGCAGCTCCCTCCAGGGGGACGGCTACACCTTC. Protein sequence: CASSSLQGDGYTF.

V and J are TRBV2 and TRBJ1-1; TRBD1 is a possible D gene (6 bases). Germline V gene sequence: CDR1 SNHLY, CDR2 FYNNEI. This CDR3 is built from 13 residues. The V and J ends lost 5 bases and 1 base respectively, with 8 bases between them. The CDR3 reads CASSLDRNTEAFF. CDR3 sequence (DNA): TGTGCCAGCAGTTTGGACAGGAACACTGAAGCTTTCTTT.

The rearrangement joins TRBV28 to TRBJ1-4; unclear D gene. Germline values: CDR1 MDHEN, CDR2 SYDVKM. Trimming left V 2 bases short and J 8 bases short, with 6 bases between. The CDR3 has 12 amino acids. The CDR3: CASSLAAEKLFF. For the CDR3, the DNA is TGTGCCAGCAGTTTAGCGGCGGAAAAACTGTTTTTT.

This sequence joins TRBV19 and TRBJ2-1, with a weak D call TRBD2 (6 bases). The CDR3 extends over 14 amino acids. In germline, CDR1 is LNHDA, CDR2 SQIVND (reference sequence). Trimming pared 6 bases from V and 5 bases from J, leaving 14 bases between. The CDR3 DNA follows: TGTGCCAGTAGCCGACGTGGGGGGAACAATGAGCAGTTCTTC. Protein product: CASSRRGGNNEQFF.

This chain connects TRBV18 to TRBJ1-2, with TRBD1 matching over 10 bases. In germline, CDR1 is KGHSH, CDR2 LQKENI. This CDR3 is 16 amino acids long. Losses at the gene ends were 8 bases for V and 3 bases for J; bases not matched to a gene: 12. The CDR3 loop is CASTTSPGQGDYGYTF. The CDR3 DNA reads as TGTGCCAGCACAACCTCGCCAGGACAGGGGGACTATGGCTACACCTTC.

This clone was recorded a few times. The chain uses TRBV28 and TRBJ2-3; TRBD1 agrees at 8 bases. The CDR3 runs to 13 residues. The trim removed 4 bases at V and 6 bases at J, leaving 3 bases unmatched. Germline CDR1 MDHEN, CDR2 SYDVKM. CDR3 loop: CASSSGGIDTQYF. The CDR3 DNA reads as TGTGCCAGCAGTTCAGGGGGCATTGATACGCAGTATTTT.

The chain recombines TRBV2 with TRBJ1-6, with TRBD1 as a possible D gene (6 bases). CDR3 length: 17 residues. Germline V lookup: CDR1 SNHLY, CDR2 FYNNEI. Trimming took off 1 base at V and 0 bases at J, with 10 bases between the two ends. DNA of the CDR3: TGTGCCAGCAGTGAAGTCAGGGGTAGCTCCTATAATTCACCCCTCCACTTT. Translating it yields CASSEVRGSSYNSPLHF.

This clone has just a few counts. The gene calls are TRBV7-2 and TRBJ2-5; no definite D call. The V end lost 5 bases, the J end lost 7 bases, and 11 bases lay between the germline ends. There are 12 residues in the CDR3. CDR1 SGHTA and CDR2 FQGNSA come from the germline V gene. The CDR3, as DNA: TGTGCCAGCAGCCCAGGTGAAGGGACCCAGTACTTC. It specifies CASSPGEGTQYF.

This clone was detected a few times. This chain connects TRBV5-5 to TRBJ2-7; 8 bases match TRBD1. Germline V lookup: CDR1 SGHKS, CDR2 YYEKEE (reference sequence). V shed 4 bases, J shed 2 bases, and the junction held 2 bases outside the gene matches. CDR3 size: 13 residues. The CDR3 loop reads CASSLTGAYEQYF. As DNA, the CDR3 is TGTGCCAGCAGCCTGACAGGGGCCTACGAGCAGTACTTC.